This paragraph reports one T cell receptor beta chain. It has no known antigen specificity. Qualities for individual bases were not recorded, and no much larger clone is one base off. This specimen comes from a study of T-cell reconstitution after alpha-beta-depleted transplantation in children (TCRdb year 2016). About the full investigation: Using TCR repertoire profiling, the study quantitatively followed how T-cell immune reconstitution unfolded in children after TCRalphabeta/CD19-depleted allogeneic hematopoietic cell transplantation.

The library was made by PCR. Instrument on record: Illumina HiSeq 2500. Molecular barcoding was employed in the preparation of TCR libraries, with unique molecular identifiers being used to normalize TCRbeta repertoire quantification. Using fastp at Q25 and MiXCR, TCRdb reprocessed the public reads and kept productive beta chains. Rows matching on CDR3 protein sequence are summarized as one entry with the most common DNA and genes. This sample holds a few hundred thousand distinct CDR3 sequences; 10% to 15% were observed only once. The biggest ten clones account for roughly 2.3% of the sample. Summary of the overall study and its limitations: The high TCRbeta diversity at day 60 in some patients was ascribed to recipient T cells and intrathymic progenitors that had survived conditioning. Hyperexpanded clone frequencies declined over subsequent months; after one year, T-cell counts and TCRbeta diversity were mostly attributed to newly produced T cells. The apparently early recovery of alphabetaT-cell counts about two months after transplant reportedly depended on only several hundred rapidly expanded clones that came from non-depleted graft cells.

This specimen's treatment or condition label, interpreted: allogeneic hematopoietic cell transplantation with graft depleted of TCRalphabeta T cells and CD19 B cells. Transplant recipients were children who received TCRalphabeta/CD19-depleted allogeneic hematopoietic cell grafts. The clonotype was recovered from a male patient under 18 who had a stem cell transplant for acute myeloid leukemia, so the T cells may come from the graft donor. The specimen comprised PBMCs, mostly from graft donor cells, sampled 360 days after TCRalphabeta/CD19-depleted stem cell transplant.

CDR3 sequence: CASSQAIFGRNEQFF. The nucleotides read TGTGCCAGCAGCCAAGCTATTTTCGGGAGAAATGAGCAGTTCTTC. The sequence is built from TRBV14 and TRBJ2-1; the D gene is perhaps TRBD2, on 6 matching bases. The V and J ends are trimmed by 1 base and 7 bases, leaving 14 bases between them. Inclusive of the bounding cysteine and phenylalanine, the CDR3 is 15 residues long. Here the CDR3 DNA is all that survives: 45 bases in frame from base 1. CDR1 SGHDN and CDR2 FVKESK were looked up in the germline V gene.